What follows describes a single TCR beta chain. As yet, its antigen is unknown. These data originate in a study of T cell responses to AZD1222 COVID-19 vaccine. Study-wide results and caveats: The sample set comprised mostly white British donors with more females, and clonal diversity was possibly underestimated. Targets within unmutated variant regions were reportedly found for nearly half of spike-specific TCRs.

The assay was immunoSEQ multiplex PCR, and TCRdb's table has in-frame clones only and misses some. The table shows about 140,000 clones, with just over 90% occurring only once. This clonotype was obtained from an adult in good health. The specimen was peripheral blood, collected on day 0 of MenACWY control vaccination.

CDR3 DNA: TGTGCCAGCAGTTACTCAGGAGTTGGAGATGAGCAGTTCTTC. Encoded protein: CASSYSGVGDEQFF. The rearrangement uses TRBV6-5 and TRBJ2-1; D is unresolved. The CDR3 has 14 amino acids. Trimming shortened V by 0 bases and J by 8 bases, and 11 bases separated the two germline ends. Germline V gives CDR1 MNHEY, CDR2 SVGAGI.